These 5 T cell receptor beta chains were all obtained from the same sample, sequenced in a study of neurological immune-mediated disorders (dated by TCRdb to the late 2010s). The method behind the library was 5' RACE. Sequencing relied on an Illumina HiSeq 2500. TCRdb reworked the public reads: Q25 trimming with fastp, MiXCR clone assembly, productive beta chains retained. Every entry covers one CDR3 protein and lists the most common genes and DNA from its rows. The sample table contains around 26,000 distinct CDR3 sequences; only one count was recorded for about 7% of them. The ten largest clones add up to about 8.3% of the sample. Sequencing was done on a sample of PBMCs. These receptors all stem from a woman aged 50 to 65 in good health.

At least ten counts were recorded for this clonotype. The genes are TRBV9 and TRBJ2-3; D unclear. Germline V gives CDR1 SGDLS, CDR2 YYNGEE. There are 14 residues in the CDR3. Trimming removed 2 bases at V and 3 bases at J, with 10 bases between. CDR3 sequence reads: CASSVGQVTDTQYF. DNA of the CDR3: TGTGCCAGCAGCGTCGGTCAGGTTACAGATACGCAGTATTTT.

The table lists this clonotype with many counts. The V gene is TRBV5-5, the J gene TRBJ1-4; no firm D call. The CDR3 runs to 15 residues. The V and J ends lost 2 bases and 0 bases respectively, with 8 bases between them. In germline, CDR1 is SGHKS, CDR2 YYEKEE (reference sequence). The CDR3 loop reads CASSFSGATNEKLFF. The CDR3 nucleotides are TGTGCCAGCAGCTTTTCTGGGGCAACTAATGAAAAACTGTTTTTT.

This clonotype was seen many times. The chain uses TRBV5-1 and TRBJ2-3, with a possible D match to TRBD1 (5 bases). This CDR3 is built from 14 residues. Germline CDR1 is SGHRS and CDR2 is YFSETQ. V lost 7 bases to trimming and J lost 2 bases, with 14 bases between them. CDR3 amino acids: CASQEGVLTDTQYF. The DNA of the CDR3 is TGCGCCAGCCAAGAAGGGGTTCTCACAGATACGCAGTATTTT.

This clonotype appeared many times. The rearrangement uses TRBV28 and TRBJ2-3; no definite D call. The germline V gene encodes CDR1 MDHEN and CDR2 SYDVKM. The CDR3 is 12 amino acids. The V and J ends lost 1 base and 6 bases respectively, with 5 bases between them. CDR3: CASSLLVDTQYF. The DNA for the CDR3 is TGTGCCAGCAGTTTATTAGTCGATACGCAGTATTTT.

This clonotype was seen ten or more times. V and J are TRBV10-3 and TRBJ2-3; TRBD2 matches at 14 bases. The CDR3 sequence is 15 residues long. V dropped 4 bases and J dropped 6; count of bases not matched to a gene: 3. The germline gives CDR1 ENHRY, CDR2 SYGVKD. The CDR3 bases are TGTGCCATCAGTGGGACTAGCGGGAGGTGGGATACGCAGTATTTT. It codes for CAISGTSGRWDTQYF.